Listed below are T cell receptor beta chains from one sample, sequenced in a study of cytomegalovirus exposure and HLA in healthy donors. TCRdb keeps only in-frame clones here, not all; method: immunoSEQ multiplex PCR. The sample contains roughly 200,000 clones, about 89% of which appear only once. The sample consisted of PBMCs. These receptors were collected from a man in his thirties or forties in good health and CMV-seropositive. Both conserved end residues are trimmed from each CDR3. Clone size, where shown, is once, few, many, or a class for clones that have expanded.

clone_size j_call v_call cdr3_aa
. TRBJ2-7 TRBV11-2 ASSLVDEQY
few TRBJ2-7 TRBV7-9 ASSSRGYEQY
. TRBJ1-5 TRBV12-5 ASGLHQPQH
. TRBJ2-1 TRBV7-5 ARSLRRTYNEQF
. TRBJ1-5 TRBV10-3 AISESRDSNQPQH
once TRBJ2-1 TRBV5-1 ASSRTGVDEQF
. TRBJ1-3 TRBV19 ASMPGARWAGNTIY
few TRBJ2-1 TRBV7-3 ASSFEGQPSYNEQF
once TRBJ2-7 TRBV19 ASSTNLGGSYEQY
. TRBJ2-1 TRBV27 ASSFRETTYNEQF
. TRBJ2-3 TRBV11-2 ASSLGRLLGSTDTQY
. TRBJ2-2 TRBV6-5 ASSYGLNTGELF
. TRBJ2-6 TRBV5-5 ASSTRGELGANVLT
. TRBJ2-1 TRBV7-9 ASSKGGSNEQF
once TRBJ2-7 TRBV13 ASSVVYEQY
. TRBJ2-1 TRBV6-5 ATTAGPLADNEQF